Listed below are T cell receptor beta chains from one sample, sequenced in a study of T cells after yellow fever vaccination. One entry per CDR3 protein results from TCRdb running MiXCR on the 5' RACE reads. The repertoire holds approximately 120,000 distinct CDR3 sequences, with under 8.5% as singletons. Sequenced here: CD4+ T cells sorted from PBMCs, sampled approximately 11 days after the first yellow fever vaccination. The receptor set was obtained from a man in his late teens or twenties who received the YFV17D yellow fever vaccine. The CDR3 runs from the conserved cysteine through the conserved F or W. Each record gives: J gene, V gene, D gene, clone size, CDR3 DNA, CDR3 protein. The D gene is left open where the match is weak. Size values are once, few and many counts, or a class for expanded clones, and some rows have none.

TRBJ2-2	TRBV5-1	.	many	TGCGCCAGCACCCCCCGTTCGGTCACCGGGGAGCTGTTTTTT	CASTPRSVTGELFF
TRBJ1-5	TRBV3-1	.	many	TGTGCCAGCAGTCCTTCCCGGGTAGTGCAGCCCCAGCATTTT	CASSPSRVVQPQHF
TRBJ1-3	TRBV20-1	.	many	TGCAGTGCTCCGGACAGCTCTGGAAACACCATATATTTT	CSAPDSSGNTIYF
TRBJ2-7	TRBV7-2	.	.	TGTGCCAGCAGCTTAGTGTTCGGGGCGAACTACGAGCAGTACTTC	CASSLVFGANYEQYF
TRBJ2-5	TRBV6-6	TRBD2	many	TGTGCCACCAATCTAGCGGGGGGGGAGACCCAGTACTTC	CATNLAGGETQYF
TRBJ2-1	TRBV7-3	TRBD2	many	TGTGCCAGCAGCTTACGAGCGGGGGACCTCTACAATGAGCAGTTCTTC	CASSLRAGDLYNEQFF
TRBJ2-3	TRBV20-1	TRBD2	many	TGCAGTGTCGAATACGGCGGGAGTTTCACAGATACGCAGTATTTT	CSVEYGGSFTDTQYF
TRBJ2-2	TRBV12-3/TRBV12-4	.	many	TGTGCCAGCAGTAGAAGGGGTGGCGGGGAGCTGTTTTTT	CASSRRGGGELFF
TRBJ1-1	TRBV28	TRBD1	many	TGTGCCAGCACCGAGGGGGCGCACACTGAAGCTTTCTTT	CASTEGAHTEAFF
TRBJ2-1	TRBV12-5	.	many	TGTGCTAGTGGTTTTCCGCGGTACAATGAGCAGTTCTTC	CASGFPRYNEQFF
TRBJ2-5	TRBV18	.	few	TGTGCCAGCTCACCACCGAGTTTACAAGAGACCCAGTACTTC	CASSPPSLQETQYF
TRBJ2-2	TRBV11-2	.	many	TGTGCCACCGCCTGGGGTAACACCGGGGAGCTGTTTTTT	CATAWGNTGELFF
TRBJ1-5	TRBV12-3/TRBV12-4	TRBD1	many	TGTGCCAGCAGTTTGGGACAGGTCGGCAATCAGCCCCAGCATTTT	CASSLGQVGNQPQHF
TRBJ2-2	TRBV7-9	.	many	TGTGCCAGCGTCCCCGGGGAGGACTACAACACCGGGGAGCTGTTTTTT	CASVPGEDYNTGELFF
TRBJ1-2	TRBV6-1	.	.	TGTGCCAGCAGTACCCCGGGACACCAGTTGATCCTATATGGCTACACCTTC	CASSTPGHQLILYGYTF
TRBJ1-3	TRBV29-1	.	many	TGCAGCGTTGAGTCCTGGGGCCTCTCTGGAAACACCATATATTTT	CSVESWGLSGNTIYF
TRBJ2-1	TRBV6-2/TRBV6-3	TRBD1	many	TGTGCCAGCAGTTACGGGACAGGGGGCCCCCACAATGAGCAGTTCTTC	CASSYGTGGPHNEQFF
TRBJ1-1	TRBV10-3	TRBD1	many	TGTGCCATCAGTGAGAGCAGGGGGGGAAACACTGAAGCTTTCTTT	CAISESRGGNTEAFF
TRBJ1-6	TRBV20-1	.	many	TGCAGTGCTCTGATGGGGAGGGCCGATTCACCCCTCCACTTT	CSALMGRADSPLHF
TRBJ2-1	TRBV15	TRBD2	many	TGTGCCACCAGCAGAGGGACTAGTCTACAGTTCTTC	CATSRGTSLQFF
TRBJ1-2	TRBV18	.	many	TGTGCCAGCTCACCTAGTGGAAAGGGGTCGGACTATGGCTACACCTTC	CASSPSGKGSDYGYTF
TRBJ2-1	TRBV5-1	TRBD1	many	TGCGCCAGCAGCTTGGGGGTTGGGGCAGGGGGCGATGAGCAGTTCTTC	CASSLGVGAGGDEQFF
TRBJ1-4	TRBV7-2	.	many	TGTGCCAGCAGCTTAGACGGTAGTAATGAAAAACTGTTTTTT	CASSLDGSNEKLFF
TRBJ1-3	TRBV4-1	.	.	TGCGCCAGCAGCCAAGAGGAAAACACCATATATTTT	CASSQEENTIYF
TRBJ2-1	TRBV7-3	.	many	TGTGCCAGCAGCTTAAGTACCGGAGGGAATGAGCAGTTCTTC	CASSLSTGGNEQFF
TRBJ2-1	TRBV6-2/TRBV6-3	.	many	TGTGCCAGCACCACCCCTAGGGTAAGGGCCAATGAGCAGTTCTTC	CASTTPRVRANEQFF
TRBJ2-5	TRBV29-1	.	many	TGCAGCGTTGATTGGCAGGGAGAGACCCAGTACTTC	CSVDWQGETQYF
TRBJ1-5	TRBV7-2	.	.	TGTGCCAGCAGCCATGCCAATCAGCCCCAGCATTTT	CASSHANQPQHF
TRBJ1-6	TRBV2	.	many	TGTGCCAGCCCTGAAACAGACAATTCACCCCTCCACTTT	CASPETDNSPLHF
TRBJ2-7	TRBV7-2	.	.	TGTGCCAGCAGCTTAGCCGACACAGGTCCTTCCTACGAGCAGTACTTC	CASSLADTGPSYEQYF
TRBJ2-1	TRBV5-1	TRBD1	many	TGCGCCAGCAGCACTCAGGGGGTGCTCAATGAGCAGTTCTTC	CASSTQGVLNEQFF
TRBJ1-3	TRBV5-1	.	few	TGCGCCAGCAGCTTAACAGGGCTACGGTCTGGAAACACCATATATTTT	CASSLTGLRSGNTIYF
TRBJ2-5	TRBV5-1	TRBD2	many	TGCGCCAGCAGCTCCAGTAGCGGGGGGCCACCGGGGGAGACCCAGTACTTC	CASSSSSGGPPGETQYF